The 2 T cell receptor beta chains below come from one sample, sequenced in a study of CD8 T cells in Susac syndrome. Roughly 0.45 to 1 ug RNA was reverse transcribed with random hexamers. MiXCR, run by TCRdb on the immunoSEQ multiplex PCR reads, gives a single entry per CDR3 protein. The top ten hold 0.1% of the sample, which has some 190,000 distinct CDR3 sequences, approximately 93% seen once. The source material was CD4+ T cells from PBMCs. These receptors came from a human donor in good health.

The CDR3 region is CSVERISGNTIYF. CDR3 DNA sequence: TGCAGCGTTGAACGGATCTCTGGAAACACCATATATTTT. This chain joins TRBV29-1 and TRBJ1-3, with D unresolved. CDR1 and CDR2 (germline): SQVTM, ANQGSEA. This CDR3 region has 13 residues. Trimming took off 2 bases at V and 0 bases at J, with 5 bases between the two ends.

This rearrangement joins TRBV19 to TRBJ1-5; D not resolved. Germline assignment: CDR1 LNHDA and CDR2 SQIVND (reference sequence). The CDR3 loop spans 15 amino acids. Trimming shortened V by 5 bases and J by 7 bases, and 18 bases separated the two germline ends. Written as DNA, the CDR3 is TGTGCCAGTAGTTTCTCCGGGCCCAAAGGCCAGCCCCAGCATTTT. It encodes CASSFSGPKGQPQHF.